This record looks at one T cell receptor (beta chain) sequence and its context. Its antigen remains unknown. For each subset, genomic DNA was distributed in equal portions over several immunoSEQ plates. Sequencing was performed with immunoSEQ multiplex PCR; in TCRdb, only in-frame clones are kept and a portion is missing. The sample records hundreds of thousands of clones, 90% to 96% being singletons. This record comes from a study of shared clonotypes between healthy human individuals. The CDR3 consists of 14 residues. Trimming stripped 5 bases from V and 4 bases from J, with 12 bases between. CDR1 PRHDT and CDR2 FYEKMQ come from the germline V gene (reference sequence). Study observations and caveats: The four-donor shared clonotypes exceeded non-shared clonotypes in generation probability, with non-shared ones scoring lower.

Among the donors, all were Caucasian adults who lived in Nashville, Tennessee. The sequence came from a woman between 25 and 40 years old in good health. Material for sequencing was naive CD4+ T cells sorted from blood. Subset noted: CD45RA+ positively selected. The chain joins TRBV13 to TRBJ1-3; the D is unclear. CDR3: CASSPLSTGNTIYF. CDR3 DNA sequence: TGTGCCAGCAGCCCTCTTTCTACCGGAAACACCATATATTTT.